A single sample is the source of the 15 T cell receptor beta chains below, sequenced in a study of metastatic and nonmetastatic thyroid tumors. TCRdb ran MiXCR on the PCR reads. The table lists 9,500 to 15,000 clones, 30% to 35% of them singletons. Not a single patient had been given any form of treatment at any point before undergoing thyroid surgery. Specimen: tumor tissue. These receptor sequences come from a female donor with papillary thyroid cancer or a benign thyroid nodule (not recorded which). Some clones in this sample may be carry-over from other donors' samples.

The chain joins TRBV5-1 to TRBJ2-3, with 10 bases lining up with TRBD2. Germline assignment: CDR1 SGHRS and CDR2 YFSETQ. V shed 4 bases and J 7 bases; nucleotides not matched to a gene: 9. The CDR3 sequence is 15 residues long. CDR3 sequence (DNA): TGCGCCAGCAGCGCTCAAAGCGGGGGGGCGTATACGCAGTATTTT. Protein: CASSAQSGGAYTQYF. Full variable domain (missing parts from reference TRBV5-1 and TRBJ2-3): KAGVTQTPRYLIKTRGQQVTLSCSPISGHRSVSWYQQTPGQGLQFLFEYFSETQRNKGNFPGRFSGRQFSNSRSEMNVSTLELGDSALYLCASSAQSGGAYTQYFGPGTRLTVL.

Of note for this clone: A much larger clone is a single base away; this may be a read error. The same CDR3 arises from other DNA sequences in this sample as well. The chain has TRBV7-3 and TRBJ2-7; maybe TRBD2 (6 bases). The CDR3 spans 15 residues. V was cut by 5 bases and J by 2 bases, with 16 bases left in between. Germline lookup yields CDR1 SGHTA and CDR2 FQGTGA. The CDR3 region has the DNA TGTGCCAGCAGCCCACCCGGAGGGAGCGCCTACGAGCAGTACTTC. Translating gives CASSPPGGSAYEQYF.

This clone was seen a few times. The chain uses TRBV27 and TRBJ1-4; no clear D. This CDR3 comprises 12 residues. Germline lookup yields CDR1 MNHEY and CDR2 SMNVEV (reference sequence). Trimming took 5 bases from V and 10 from J, leaving 11 bases between them. The CDR3 is CASSRPGGKLFF. CDR3 coding DNA: TGTGCCAGCAGTCGCCCTGGTGGAAAACTGTTTTTT.

This clone was counted at least ten times. This chain links TRBV29-1 with TRBJ2-7; D possibly corresponds to TRBD2 (5 bases). The germline V gene has CDR1 SQVTM and CDR2 ANQGSEA. This CDR3 is 11 amino acids long. Trimming left V 6 bases short and J 2 bases short, with 8 bases between. The CDR3 protein is CSVAEAYEQYF. As DNA, the CDR3 is TGCAGCGTAGCGGAAGCCTACGAGCAGTACTTC.

In regard to this clone: One junction end disagrees with the germline gene, perhaps due to a read error. V is TRBV5-1 and J is TRBJ2-3, with a possible D match to TRBD2 (6 bases). CDR3 length equals 15 residues. Per germline, CDR1 SGHRS and CDR2 YFSETQ. CDR3 nucleotides: TGCGTCAGCAACTTAAGGTTTGCGGGGTCAGATACGCAGTATTTT. Translated, it gives CVSNLRFAGSDTQYF.

The rearrangement joins TRBV12-3 or TRBV12-4 to TRBJ1-2; D is unresolved. This CDR3 spans 13 amino acids. The germline V and J ends were trimmed by 2 bases and 3 bases, with 7 bases remaining between them. Written as DNA, the CDR3 is TGTGCCAGCAGTTTATTGATGGACTATGGCTACACCTTC. Translation: CASSLLMDYGYTF.

The gene calls are TRBV6-1 and TRBJ2-7; weak D call: TRBD1 (6 bases). V gave up 3 bases and J gave up 3 bases, with 6 bases separating them. This CDR3 is 12 amino acids long. Looked up from germline, CDR1 is MNHNS and CDR2 is SASEGT. The CDR3 DNA reads as TGTGCCAGCAGTGACAGGGGCTACGAGCAGTACTTC. Translating gives CASSDRGYEQYF.

This clone was seen only a few times. The chain joins TRBV25-1 to TRBJ1-2; D remains unclear. The CDR3 has 11 amino acids. V was cut by 6 bases and J by 8 bases, with 10 bases left in between. The germline V gene has CDR1 MGHDK and CDR2 SYGVNS. CDR3 nucleotides: TGTGCCAGCAGCCAATCAAGAGGCTACACCTTC. This encodes CASSQSRGYTF.

This clone was seen more than once but under ten times. The genes are TRBV12-3 or TRBV12-4 and TRBJ2-7; TRBD2 might be the D (5 bases). The CDR3 loop spans 12 amino acids. V lost 6 bases and J 5 bases, leaving 11 bases between the germline ends. DNA of the CDR3: TGTGCCAGCAGCCCCTTCGGGAACGAGCAGTACTTC. Its translation: CASSPFGNEQYF.

This clone has ten or more counts. J is TRBJ1-1 and V is TRBV4-1; possibly TRBD1 for D (5 bases). Trimming shortened V by 0 bases and J by 1 base, and 9 bases separated the two germline ends. The CDR3 contains 15 residues. Germline V lookup: CDR1 MGHRA, CDR2 YSYEKL. CDR3 sequence reads: CASSQERGGNTEAFF. The CDR3 region has the DNA TGCGCCAGCAGCCAAGAGCGGGGGGGGAACACTGAAGCTTTCTTT.

The J gene is TRBJ1-2, the V gene TRBV4-2, with a weak D call TRBD1 (5 bases). The CDR3 sequence is 15 residues long. The germline V gene encodes CDR1 LGHNA and CDR2 YNFKEQ. Deletions cut 3 bases from V and 1 base from J, with 12 bases between. The CDR3 DNA sequence: TGTGCCAGCAGCCAGGACATGGACGGTAACTATGGCTACACCTTC. Amino acid sequence: CASSQDMDGNYGYTF.

This clone was counted ten times or more. J is TRBJ2-3 and V is TRBV5-6; no clear D gene. V lost 5 bases and J 0 bases, leaving 10 bases between the germline ends. Germline values: CDR1 SGHDT, CDR2 YYEEEE. The CDR3 has 14 amino acids. The CDR3, as DNA: TGTGCCAGCAGTTTTGTGAGGAGCACAGATACGCAGTATTTT. It is translated as CASSFVRSTDTQYF.

V is TRBV6-6 and J is TRBJ1-1; D might be TRBD1 (5 bases). Germline V CDR1 and CDR2: MNHNY, SVGAGI (reference sequence). This CDR3 comprises 13 residues. With 0 bases removed from V and 7 bases from J, the gap between germline ends came to 9 bases. The CDR3 nucleotides are TGTGCCAGCAGTTACTCTGGAGGGGATGAAGCTTTCTTT. Its protein is CASSYSGGDEAFF.

By sample fraction, this clone is medium-sized (0.01 to 0.1%). J is TRBJ1-5 and V is TRBV18; D is perhaps TRBD1 (6 bases). The CDR3 extends over 18 amino acids. Germline CDR1 KGHSH, CDR2 LQKENI. The V end lost 0 bases, the J end lost 0 bases, and 15 bases lay between the germline ends. CDR3 amino acids: CASSPPRLPGASNQPQHF. The CDR3 DNA sequence: TGTGCCAGCTCACCACCAAGGCTCCCGGGGGCTAGCAATCAGCCCCAGCATTTT.

This clone has a count of ten or more. This chain connects TRBV4-3 to TRBJ2-1, with TRBD2 matching 11 bases. The junction had 8 bases not matched to a gene; V was cut back by 3 bases and J by 10 bases. CDR1 and CDR2 from the germline V gene are LGHNA and YSLEER. This CDR3 region has 15 residues. The CDR3 nucleotides read TGCGCCAGCAGCCAGATAGCGGGAGGGGGTTCGGAGCAGTTCTTC. Protein sequence: CASSQIAGGGSEQFF.